Presented here are 13 T cell receptor beta chains from one specimen sequenced in a study of Tregs in tolerant kidney transplant recipients. Only in-frame clones appear in the TCRdb table, and some are missing; sequencing was by immunoSEQ multiplex PCR. The sample consists of under 95,000 clones, 75% to 95% of them appearing once. The material was Tregs from blood, obtained before the transplant. These receptors were taken from a human donor who received a combined kidney and bone marrow transplant.

The chain carries TRBV4-2 and TRBJ2-3; tentatively, D is TRBD1 or TRBD2 (5 bases each). CDR1 and CDR2 (germline): LGHNA, YNFKEQ. V was cut by 0 bases and J by 4 bases, with 14 bases left in between. The CDR3 is made up of 16 amino acids. The DNA for the CDR3 is TGTGCCAGCAGCCAAGACGGTCAGGGAGCGTCAGATACGCAGTATTTT. Translation gives CASSQDGQGASDTQYF.

V usage is TRBV2 and J usage is TRBJ2-7; D call uncertain. This CDR3 spans 12 amino acids. The V end was cut by 6 bases, the J end by 4 bases, with 10 bases between. CDR1 and CDR2 (germline): SNHLY, FYNNEI. CDR3 DNA sequence: TGTGCCAGCAGGGTGGACGGATACGAGCAGTACTTC. Its protein is CASRVDGYEQYF.

This chain joins TRBV15 and TRBJ1-2; D is perhaps TRBD1 (6 bases). The V gene's germline CDR1 is LNHNV and CDR2 YYDKDF (reference sequence). V shed 3 bases and J shed 7 bases, with 9 bases lying between them. The CDR3 sequence is 12 residues long. In nucleotides, the CDR3 is TGTGCCACCAGCAGTGACAGGACTGGCTACACCTTC. Amino acids: CATSSDRTGYTF.

The rearrangement joins TRBV7-2 to TRBJ2-3; D possibly corresponds to TRBD2 (6 bases). Trimming took 0 bases from V and 1 from J, leaving 8 bases between them. The CDR3 totals 15 residues. The germline CDR1 and CDR2 sequences are SGHTA and FQGNSA. The CDR3 region is CASSLAQRGTDTQYF. Here the CDR3 DNA reads TGTGCCAGCAGCTTAGCGCAGCGGGGCACAGATACGCAGTATTTT.

This clone showed up just a few times. V is TRBV28 and J is TRBJ1-5; no clear D gene. V was cut by 6 bases and J by 0 bases, with 18 bases left in between. Germline V gene lookup returns CDR1 MDHEN and CDR2 SYDVKM. The CDR3 runs to 17 residues. CDR3 nucleotide sequence: TGTGCCAGCAGCCGCGCTACAGTTATCCGTAGCAATCAGCCCCAGCATTTT. As protein: CASSRATVIRSNQPQHF.

This sequence joins TRBV28 and TRBJ2-6; no clear D gene. CDR3 length equals 13 residues. CDR1 and CDR2 from the germline V gene are MDHEN and SYDVKM. The V and J ends lost 7 bases and 3 bases respectively, with 7 bases between them. CDR3 sequence: CASTDGGANVLTF. In nucleotides, the CDR3 is TGTGCCAGCACTGACGGTGGGGCCAACGTCCTGACTTTC. The variable domain in full, completed from reference TRBV28 and TRBJ2-6, reads DVKVTQSSRYLVKRTGEKVFLECVQDMDHENMFWYRQDPGLGLRLIYFSYDVKMKEKGDIPEGYSVSREKKERFSLILESASTNQTSMYLCASTDGGANVLTFGAGSRLTVL.

The V gene is TRBV18, the J gene TRBJ1-1; perhaps TRBD1 as D (6 bases). The CDR3 totals 14 residues. Trimming cost V 2 bases and J 4 bases, with 11 bases left between them. The V gene's germline CDR1 is KGHSH and CDR2 LQKENI. CDR3 coding DNA: TGTGCCAGCTCACCAAGCCGGGGGCGCACTGAAGCTTTCTTT. Translation gives CASSPSRGRTEAFF.

This chain joins TRBV11-3 and TRBJ2-1, with 14 positions matching TRBD2. Germline values: CDR1 SGHNT, CDR2 YENEEA. V trimming: 1 base; J trimming: 9 bases; junction bases outside the gene matches: 11. The CDR3 contains 18 residues. The CDR3 DNA is TGTGCCAGCAGCTTAGGCACCGGGACTAGCGGGAGATGGGCTGAGCAGTTCTTC. Encoded protein: CASSLGTGTSGRWAEQFF.

This chain uses TRBV9 with TRBJ2-5; D is possibly TRBD1 or TRBD2 (7 bases each). The CDR3 is 11 amino acids. The germline V and J ends were trimmed by 10 bases and 4 bases, with 11 bases remaining between them. Germline lookup yields CDR1 SGDLS and CDR2 YYNGEE. The CDR3 DNA is TGTGCCCCCAGGGGGGGAGAGACCCAGTACTTC. Translated, it gives CAPRGGETQYF. Full variable domain (remainder filled in from reference TRBV9 and TRBJ2-5): DSGVTQTPKHLITATGQRVTLRCSPRSGDLSVYWYQQSLDQGLQFLIQYYNGEERAKGNILERFSAQQFPDLHSELNLSSLELGDSALYFCAPRGGETQYFGPGTRLLVL.

The J gene is TRBJ1-4, the V gene TRBV30; maybe TRBD1 (5 bases). V was shortened by 1 base and J by 7 bases, with 7 bases between the two germline ends. This CDR3 has 12 amino acids. Germline V lookup: CDR1 GTSNPN, CDR2 SVGIG (reference sequence). CDR3 protein: CAWSERGEKLFF. The CDR3 DNA reads TGTGCCTGGAGTGAAAGGGGTGAAAAACTGTTTTTT.

The chain couples TRBV30 to TRBJ1-5; 8 bases line up with TRBD1. Germline V CDR1 and CDR2: GTSNPN, SVGIG (reference sequence). The CDR3 is 15 amino acids. J lost 6 bases, V lost 1 base, and 8 bases had no gene match. The DNA of the CDR3 is TGTGCCTGGAGTGACGCAGGGGGCTCTGTTCAGCCCCAGCATTTT. This codes for CAWSDAGGSVQPQHF.

The CDR3 region is CASRLHSGANVLTF. The CDR3 DNA is TGTGCCAGCAGACTCCACTCTGGGGCCAACGTCCTGACTTTC. The chain carries TRBV27 and TRBJ2-6; D unclear. This CDR3 contains 14 residues. Germline V CDR1 and CDR2: MNHEY, SMNVEV (reference sequence). V was cut by 6 bases and J by 0 bases, with 6 bases left in between.

CDR3 region: CASTRDRAYNEQFF. CDR3 sequence (DNA): TGTGCCAGCACCCGGGACAGGGCCTACAATGAGCAGTTCTTC. The chain uses TRBV5-4 and TRBJ2-1; TRBD1 aligns across 9 bases. The CDR3 consists of 14 residues. The junction had 3 bases not matched to a gene; V was cut back by 6 bases and J by 2 bases. Per germline, CDR1 SGHNT and CDR2 YYREEE (reference sequence). Full variable domain (outside the CDR3, taken from reference TRBV5-4 and TRBJ2-1): ETGVTQSPTHLIKTRGQQVTLRCSSQSGHNTVSWYQQALGQGPQFIFQYYREEENGRGNFPPRFSGLQFPNYSSELNVNALELDDSALYLCASTRDRAYNEQFFGPGTRLTVL.